The entry that follows covers one T cell receptor (beta chain) sequence. Enrolled during active infection, Seattle patients were then followed longitudinally. Losses at the gene ends were 4 bases for V and 1 base for J; bases not matched to a gene: 2. Germline CDR1 reads KGHSH; CDR2 reads LQKENI. The CDR3 is made up of 14 amino acids. This record comes from a study of blood T cell repertoires in COVID-19. Background on the study: Samples taken during acute and convalescent COVID-19 were collected in the United States, Italy and Spain. In each case, the material was cDNA or gDNA derived from T cells, B-cell-depleted T cells, or PBMCs.

Assay: immunoSEQ multiplex PCR; the TCRdb copy retains only in-frame clones and omits some. The sample has under 250,000 clones; 85% to 90% are singletons. The sequencing input was peripheral blood. The rearrangement uses TRBV18 and TRBJ2-3; 7 bases match TRBD1. The sequence was collected from a man between 45 and 60 years old with COVID-19, enrolled during active disease. The CDR3: CASSLTGGTDTQYF. The CDR3 nucleotides read TGTGCCAGCTCACTTACAGGGGGCACAGATACGCAGTATTTT.